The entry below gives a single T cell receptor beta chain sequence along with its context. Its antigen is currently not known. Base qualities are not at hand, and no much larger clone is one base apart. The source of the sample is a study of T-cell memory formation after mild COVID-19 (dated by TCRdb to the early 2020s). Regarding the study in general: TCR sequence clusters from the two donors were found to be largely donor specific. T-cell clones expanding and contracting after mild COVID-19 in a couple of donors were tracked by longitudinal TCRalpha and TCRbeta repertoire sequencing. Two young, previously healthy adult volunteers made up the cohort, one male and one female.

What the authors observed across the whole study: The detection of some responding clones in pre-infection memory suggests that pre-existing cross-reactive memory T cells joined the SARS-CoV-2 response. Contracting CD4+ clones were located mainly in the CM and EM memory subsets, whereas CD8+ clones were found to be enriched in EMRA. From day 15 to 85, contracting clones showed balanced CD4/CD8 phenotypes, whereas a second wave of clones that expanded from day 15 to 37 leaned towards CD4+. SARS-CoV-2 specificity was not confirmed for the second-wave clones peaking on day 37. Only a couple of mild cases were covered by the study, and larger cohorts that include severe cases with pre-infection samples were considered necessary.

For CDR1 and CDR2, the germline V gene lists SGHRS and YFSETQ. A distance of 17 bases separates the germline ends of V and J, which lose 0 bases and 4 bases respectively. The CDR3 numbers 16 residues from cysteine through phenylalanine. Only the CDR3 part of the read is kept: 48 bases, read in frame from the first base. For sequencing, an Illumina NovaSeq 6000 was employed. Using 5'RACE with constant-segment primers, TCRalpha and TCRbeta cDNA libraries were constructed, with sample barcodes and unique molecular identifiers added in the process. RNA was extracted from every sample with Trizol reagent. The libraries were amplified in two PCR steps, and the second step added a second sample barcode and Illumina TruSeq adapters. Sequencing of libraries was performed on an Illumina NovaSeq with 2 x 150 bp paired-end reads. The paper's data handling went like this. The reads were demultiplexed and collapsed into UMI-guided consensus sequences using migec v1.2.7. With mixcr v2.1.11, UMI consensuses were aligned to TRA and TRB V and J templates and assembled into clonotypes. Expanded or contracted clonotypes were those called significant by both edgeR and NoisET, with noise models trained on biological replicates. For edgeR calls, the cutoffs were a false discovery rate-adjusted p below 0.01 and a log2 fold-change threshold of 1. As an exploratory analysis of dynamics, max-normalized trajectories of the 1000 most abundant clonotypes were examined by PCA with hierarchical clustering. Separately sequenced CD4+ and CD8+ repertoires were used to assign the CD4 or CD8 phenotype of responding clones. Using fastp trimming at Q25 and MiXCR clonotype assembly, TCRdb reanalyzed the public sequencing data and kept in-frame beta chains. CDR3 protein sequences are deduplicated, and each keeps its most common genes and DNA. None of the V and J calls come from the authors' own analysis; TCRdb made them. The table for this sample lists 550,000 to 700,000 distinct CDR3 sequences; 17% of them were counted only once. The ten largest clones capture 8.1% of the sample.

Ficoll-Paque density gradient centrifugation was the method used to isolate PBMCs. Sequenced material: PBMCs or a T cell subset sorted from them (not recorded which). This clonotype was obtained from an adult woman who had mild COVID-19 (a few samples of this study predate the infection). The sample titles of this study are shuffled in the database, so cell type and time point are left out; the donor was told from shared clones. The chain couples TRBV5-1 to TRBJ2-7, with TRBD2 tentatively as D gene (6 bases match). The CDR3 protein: CASSLGKGPGSYEQYF. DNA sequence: TGCGCCAGCAGCTTGGGGAAGGGGCCCGGGAGTTACGAGCAGTACTTC. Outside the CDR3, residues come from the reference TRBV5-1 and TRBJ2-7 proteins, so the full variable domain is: KAGVTQTPRYLIKTRGQQVTLSCSPISGHRSVSWYQQTPGQGLQFLFEYFSETQRNKGNFPGRFSGRQFSNSRSEMNVSTLELGDSALYLCASSLGKGPGSYEQYFGPGTRLTVT.